This T cell receptor beta chain emerged from a study of cytomegalovirus exposure and HLA in healthy donors. Trimming left V 2 bases short and J 5 bases short, with 12 bases between. The germline V gene encodes CDR1 KGHSH and CDR2 LQKENI. The CDR3 runs 14 residues. The PCR had 60 Vbeta and 13 Jbeta primers. Assay: immunoSEQ multiplex PCR; the TCRdb copy retains only in-frame clones and omits some. The sample records about 140,000 clones, 75% to 90% being singletons. The chain combines TRBV18 with TRBJ1-1; D gene uncertain. Sequences were obtained from PBMCs. The sequence derives from a woman aged 25-40 years in good health and CMV-seronegative. CDR3 region: CASSPGRDGTEAFF. The CDR3 DNA follows: TGTGCCAGCTCACCAGGTCGGGATGGGACTGAAGCTTTCTTT.